These T cell receptor beta chains were read from a single sample in a study of control samples from healthy donors and cancer patients. Sequencing was performed with immunoSEQ multiplex PCR; in TCRdb, only in-frame clones are kept and a portion is missing. Among about 180,000 clones, around 90% were seen once, and the ten largest hold approximately 1.5%. What was sequenced was blood. The receptors originated from a woman in her 50s in good health. CDR3s include the opening cysteine and the closing phenylalanine or tryptophan. D genes are given only for firm matches.

J,V,D,CDR3,DNA
TRBJ2-2,TRBV12-3/TRBV12-4,NA,CASSLGTGELFF,TGTGCCAGCAGTTTAGGCACCGGGGAGCTGTTTTTT
TRBJ2-2,TRBV11-3,TRBD2,CASSLSGGITGELFF,TGTGCCAGCAGCCTTAGCGGGGGGATCACCGGGGAGCTGTTTTTT
TRBJ1-1,TRBV19,NA,CASSIDRGEEAFF,TGTGCCAGTAGTATTGATAGGGGCGAAGAAGCTTTCTTT
TRBJ2-5,TRBV24-1,NA,CATSDFKGRTTQETQYF,TGTGCCACCAGTGATTTTAAGGGAAGAACTACCCAAGAGACCCAGTACTTC
TRBJ1-1,TRBV14,NA,CASSQDFVDTEAFF,TGTGCCAGCAGCCAAGATTTTGTCGACACTGAAGCTTTCTTT
TRBJ1-2,TRBV24-1,NA,CATSDLGQGHGYTF,TGTGCCACCAGTGATTTGGGGCAGGGGCATGGCTACACCTTC
TRBJ1-5,TRBV19,NA,CASNPKTGRNQPQHF,TGTGCCAGTAACCCCAAAACGGGGCGGAATCAGCCCCAGCATTTT
TRBJ2-1,TRBV3-1/TRBV3-2,NA,CASSQVYNEQFF,TGTGCCAGCAGCCAAGTATACAATGAGCAGTTCTTC
TRBJ2-5,TRBV27,TRBD2,CASKGATSGTPGGTQYF,TGTGCCAGCAAGGGGGCGACTAGCGGGACCCCGGGGGGGACCCAGTACTTC
TRBJ1-6,TRBV6-5,NA,CASSYSGRRNSPLHF,TGTGCCAGCAGTTACTCGGGACGGAGAAATTCACCCCTCCACTTT
TRBJ1-2,TRBV15,NA,CATTRDVGNYGYTF,TGTGCCACCACCAGGGATGTAGGGAACTATGGCTACACCTTC
TRBJ2-6,TRBV19,NA,CASSRTALDSGANVLTF,TGTGCCAGTAGTCGGACAGCCCTTGACTCTGGGGCCAACGTCCTGACTTTC
TRBJ1-3,TRBV4-2,NA,CASSQDVTGNTIYF,TGTGCCAGCAGCCAAGATGTTACGGGAAACACCATATATTTT
TRBJ2-7,TRBV7-9,NA,CASSETGKAFEQYF,TGTGCCAGCAGCGAGACAGGAAAGGCCTTCGAGCAGTACTTC
TRBJ2-3,TRBV10-3,TRBD2,CAIWTSGRDTQYF,TGTGCCATCTGGACTAGCGGGAGGGATACGCAGTATTTT
TRBJ1-1,TRBV7-2,NA,CASSLGPGPGTEAFF,TGTGCCAGCAGCTTAGGACCAGGACCGGGCACTGAAGCTTTCTTT
TRBJ1-2,TRBV5-8,NA,CASSLGLSRLSNFYGYTF,TGTGCCAGCAGCTTGGGGCTTAGTCGCCTGTCCAATTTCTATGGCTACACCTTC